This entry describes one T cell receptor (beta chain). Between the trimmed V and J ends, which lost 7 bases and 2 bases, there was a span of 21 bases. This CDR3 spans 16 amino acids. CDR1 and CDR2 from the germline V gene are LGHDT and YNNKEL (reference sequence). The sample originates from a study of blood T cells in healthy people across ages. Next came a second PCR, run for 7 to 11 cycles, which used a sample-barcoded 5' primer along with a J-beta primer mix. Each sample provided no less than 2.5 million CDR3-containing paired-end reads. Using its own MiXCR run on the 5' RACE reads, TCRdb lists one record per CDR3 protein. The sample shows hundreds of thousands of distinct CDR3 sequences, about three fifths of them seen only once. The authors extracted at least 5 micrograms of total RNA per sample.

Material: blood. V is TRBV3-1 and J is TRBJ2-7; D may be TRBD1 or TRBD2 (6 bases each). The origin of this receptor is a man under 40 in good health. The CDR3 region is CASTRGFGGATYEQYF. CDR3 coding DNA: TGTGCCAGCACCAGGGGCTTTGGAGGGGCTACCTACGAGCAGTACTTC.